These 30 T cell receptor beta chains came from one sample sequenced in a study of T cell responses to AZD1222 COVID-19 vaccine. TCRdb's table, derived via immunoSEQ multiplex PCR, lists solely in-frame clones and lacks some. Among roughly 91,000 clones listed, roughly nine tenths were seen once. The sequencing here drew on peripheral blood, taken on day 0 of AZD1222 vaccination. The origin of the receptors is an adult in good health.

Of note for this clone: Within the sample, other DNA sequences also encode this same CDR3. In DNA, the CDR3 is TGTGCCAGCAGCGTGGGGGACAGGGGCTACGAGCAGTACTTC. Its protein product is CASSVGDRGYEQYF. The chain uses TRBV9 and TRBJ2-7; 10 nucleotides align to TRBD1. This CDR3 is 14 amino acids long. Germline CDR1 SGDLS, CDR2 YYNGEE. V trimming: 2 bases; J trimming: 3 bases; junction bases outside the gene matches: 2.

The rearrangement joins TRBV15 to TRBJ2-1; D tentatively fits TRBD1 or TRBD2 (7 bases each). Per germline, CDR1 LNHNV and CDR2 YYDKDF (reference sequence). V was pared by 2 bases and J by 7 bases, with 15 bases between. The CDR3 spans 15 residues. The CDR3 DNA follows: TGTGCCACCAGCAGACCCCAGGGGGGGGCTAATGAGCAGTTCTTC. Translated: CATSRPQGGANEQFF.

The count of this clone is one. The chain has TRBV28 and TRBJ1-5; no firm D call. V shed 5 bases and J shed 6 bases, with 5 bases lying between them. Germline CDR1 and CDR2: MDHEN and SYDVKM. The CDR3 runs 11 residues. CDR3 loop: CASSRGQPQHF. As DNA, the CDR3 is TGTGCCAGCAGTCGAGGTCAGCCCCAGCATTTT.

The rearrangement uses TRBV3-1 (or the pseudogene TRBV3-2) and TRBJ2-5, with 8 bases fitting TRBD2. The CDR3 totals 17 residues. Per germline, CDR1 LGHDT and CDR2 YNNKEL (reference sequence). V shed 0 bases and J 3 bases; nucleotides not matched to a gene: 9. The CDR3 bases are TGTGCCAGCAGCCAAGAAGCCAGGACTAGCAGAAAAGAGACCCAGTACTTC. This encodes CASSQEARTSRKETQYF.

The chain carries TRBV5-1 and TRBJ2-1; TRBD2 is a possible D gene (6 bases). Germline values: CDR1 SGHRS, CDR2 YFSETQ. Trimming took off 0 bases at V and 4 bases at J, with 14 bases between the two ends. The CDR3 runs 16 residues. CDR3 sequence: CASSLEMAGRYNEQFF. CDR3 nucleotides: TGCGCCAGCAGCTTGGAGATGGCGGGGCGATACAATGAGCAGTTCTTC.

The chain combines TRBV12-3 or TRBV12-4 with TRBJ1-2, with D perhaps matching TRBD1 (6 bases). The germline V and J ends were trimmed by 6 bases and 4 bases, with 12 bases remaining between them. The length of the CDR3 is 13 residues. DNA of the CDR3: TGTGCCAGCAGAGAGGGACAACTCTATGGCTACACCTTC. Translating gives CASREGQLYGYTF.

The chain joins TRBV19 to TRBJ2-2, with TRBD1 matching over 9 bases. V was pared by 7 bases and J by 3 bases, with 3 bases of the junction left unmatched. The CDR3 length is 14 residues. Germline loops: CDR1 LNHDA, CDR2 SQIVND (reference sequence). The CDR3 sequence is CASKRDRDTGELFF. In DNA, the CDR3 is TGTGCCAGTAAGAGGGACAGGGACACCGGGGAGCTGTTTTTT.

The gene calls are TRBV7-8 and TRBJ1-1, with D hard to call. This CDR3 has 16 amino acids. Germline CDR1 reads SGHVS; CDR2 reads FQNEAQ. Between the trimmed V and J ends, which lost 1 base and 1 base, there was a span of 13 bases. The CDR3 bases are TGTGCCAGCAGCTTAGGAGCCCCTCACGGGAACACTGAAGCTTTCTTT. Encoded protein: CASSLGAPHGNTEAFF.

The V gene is TRBV6-5, the J gene TRBJ1-2; D unresolved. CDR3 length: 10 residues. V was trimmed by 7 bases and J by 5 bases, leaving 5 bases between them. Germline V gene data show CDR1 as MNHEY and CDR2 as SVGAGI. CDR3 nucleotides: TGTGCCAGCATGGAGTATGGCTACACCTTC. It translates to CASMEYGYTF.

The rearrangement links TRBV18 to TRBJ1-1, with 8 bases that match TRBD1. Germline-derived CDR1 and CDR2 are KGHSH and LQKENI. V gave up 0 bases and J gave up 7 bases; unmatched junction bases: 7. CDR3 length: 15 amino acids. For the CDR3, the DNA is TGTGCCAGCTCACCACCGGCGGCAGGGGGCAGTGAAGCTTTCTTT. Its protein product is CASSPPAAGGSEAFF.

J is TRBJ1-1 and V is TRBV18, with D possibly being TRBD1 (5 bases). V was trimmed by 3 bases and J by 3 bases, leaving 14 bases between them. Germline lookup yields CDR1 KGHSH and CDR2 LQKENI. CDR3 length: 15 residues. This CDR3 is CASSPLRAGDTEAFF. CDR3 coding DNA: TGTGCCAGCTCACCGCTGAGGGCGGGGGACACTGAAGCTTTCTTT.

The chain has TRBV11-2 and TRBJ2-1, with D uncertain. The germline gives CDR1 SGHAT, CDR2 FQNNGV. Trimming cost V 5 bases and J 0 bases, with 5 bases left between them. CDR3 length: 13 amino acids. CDR3 sequence: CASSRVSYNEQFF. The CDR3 coding sequence is TGTGCCAGCAGCCGGGTCTCCTACAATGAGCAGTTCTTC.

This clone was seen a handful of times. The gene calls are TRBV13 and TRBJ1-1; tentative D call: TRBD1 (5 bases). Germline V lookup: CDR1 PRHDT, CDR2 FYEKMQ (reference sequence). V lost 4 bases and J 5 bases, leaving 11 bases between the germline ends. The CDR3 is 13 residues long. The CDR3 region has the DNA TGTGCCAGCAGCTCGGGTCCAGGGACTGAAGCTTTCTTT. This encodes CASSSGPGTEAFF.

This chain uses TRBV11-2 with TRBJ1-5; D unclear. The CDR3 runs to 15 residues. V lost 2 bases and J lost 0, with 8 bases in between. Germline V gene sequence: CDR1 SGHAT, CDR2 FQNNGV. This CDR3 is CASSLTGFSNQPQHF. CDR3 DNA sequence: TGTGCCAGCAGCTTAACTGGATTTAGCAATCAGCCCCAGCATTTT. Drawing the rest from reference TRBV11-2 and TRBJ1-5, the complete variable domain is EAGVAQSPRYKIIEKRQSVAFWCNPISGHATLYWYQQILGQGPKLLIQFQNNGVVDDSQLPKDRFSAERLKGVDSTLKIQPAKLEDSAVYLCASSLTGFSNQPQHFGDGTRLSIL.

This sequence joins TRBV19 and TRBJ2-1; D remains ambiguous. This CDR3 region has 15 residues. The germline CDR1 and CDR2 sequences are LNHDA and SQIVND (reference sequence). Trimming pared 0 bases from V and 0 bases from J, leaving 6 bases between. CDR3 nucleotide sequence: TGTGCCAGTAGTATAGACAGGAGCTCCTACAATGAGCAGTTCTTC. This sequence encodes CASSIDRSSYNEQFF.

The chain uses TRBV11-3 and TRBJ2-7; 13 nucleotides line up with TRBD2. Germline lookup yields CDR1 SGHNT and CDR2 YENEEA. This CDR3 contains 16 residues. J lost 5 bases, V lost 5 bases, and 9 bases had no gene match. DNA for the CDR3: TGTGCCAGCAGCCTTCGGACTAGCGGGAGTCCCAACGAGCAGTACTTC. Translating gives CASSLRTSGSPNEQYF.

The chain couples TRBV29-1 to TRBJ1-2; tentative D call: TRBD1 (5 bases). Germline CDR1 is SQVTM and CDR2 is ANQGSEA. V shed 3 bases and J shed 1 base, with 12 bases lying between them. The CDR3 is 14 residues long. The CDR3 is CSVDGTSRNYGYTF. The CDR3 DNA reads TGCAGCGTTGACGGGACTTCGCGTAACTATGGCTACACCTTC.

The chain is built from TRBV5-8 and TRBJ2-1; D gene ambiguous. The CDR3 loop spans 12 amino acids. In germline, CDR1 is SGHTS, CDR2 YDEGEE. V lost 4 bases and J lost 10, with 12 bases in between. The CDR3 reads CASSPRLREQFF. As DNA, the CDR3 is TGTGCCAGCAGCCCCCGGCTTCGGGAGCAGTTCTTC.

This clone was seen only once. The V gene is TRBV3-1 (or the pseudogene TRBV3-2), the J gene TRBJ2-3; D not certain. Germline V gives CDR1 LGHDT, CDR2 YNNKEL (reference sequence). V was cut by 3 bases and J by 2 bases, with 12 bases left in between. The CDR3 length is 15 residues. DNA for the CDR3: TGTGCCAGCAGCCAGGGGTGGGTATACACAGATACGCAGTATTTT. Its translation: CASSQGWVYTDTQYF.

The rearrangement joins TRBV29-1 to TRBJ2-1, with D hard to call. Germline CDR1 and CDR2: SQVTM and ANQGSEA. The CDR3 has 14 amino acids. V was cut by 3 bases and J by 4 bases, with 13 bases left in between. The CDR3 region has the DNA TGCAGCGTTGATGGCGCTACTAAATACAATGAGCAGTTCTTC. It translates to CSVDGATKYNEQFF.

The chain is built from TRBV7-9 and TRBJ2-5, with TRBD1 identical over 10 bases. Germline CDR1 SEHNR, CDR2 FQNEAQ (reference sequence). The CDR3 is 14 residues long. With 5 bases clipped from V and 4 bases from J, the junction kept 4 bases outside the gene matches. The CDR3 DNA is TGTGCCAGCAGCGGGGGACAGGGGCGAGAGACCCAGTACTTC. It codes for CASSGGQGRETQYF.

For the CDR3, the DNA is TGCAGTGCTAGTGAGCGTGGGATGAACACTGAAGCTTTCTTT. Residues: CSASERGMNTEAFF. The rearrangement uses TRBV20-1 and TRBJ1-1, with D unclear. CDR3 length: 14 residues. CDR1 and CDR2 from the germline V gene are DFQATT and SNEGSKA (reference sequence). The V gene lost 3 bases and the J gene lost 0 bases, with 11 bases spanning the gap.

The sample holds a few counts of this clone. The chain combines TRBV6-5 with TRBJ2-1, with TRBD2 as a possible D gene (5 bases). This CDR3 comprises 14 residues. V was shortened by 11 bases and J by 9 bases, with 23 bases between the two germline ends. Germline-derived CDR1 and CDR2 are MNHEY and SVGAGI. In DNA form, the CDR3 reads TGTGCCTCTCGTGACCAACTAGGCTCTACTGAGCAGTTCTTC. Translated, it gives CASRDQLGSTEQFF.

The genes are TRBV5-4 and TRBJ2-7, with unresolved D. Looked up from germline, CDR1 is SGHNT and CDR2 is YYREEE (reference sequence). Trimming left V 4 bases short and J 6 bases short, with 8 bases between. The CDR3 extends over 11 amino acids. Written as DNA, the CDR3 is TGTGCCAGCAGCCTCAACTCCGAGCAGTACTTC. Amino acid sequence: CASSLNSEQYF.

This clone was detected only once. This chain uses TRBV19 with TRBJ1-5; 7 nucleotides align to TRBD1. CDR3 length equals 18 residues. Trimming at V came to 6 bases and at J to 1 base, leaving 15 bases not matched to a gene. The germline V gene has CDR1 LNHDA and CDR2 SQIVND (reference sequence). CDR3 protein: CASSRRDSSFLSNQPQHF. In nucleotides, the CDR3 is TGTGCCAGTAGCCGACGGGACAGTTCCTTTCTGAGCAATCAGCCCCAGCATTTT. The full variable domain, its missing parts supplied by reference TRBV19 and TRBJ1-5, is DGGITQSPKYLFRKEGQNVTLSCEQNLNHDAMYWYRQDPGQGLRLIYYSQIVNDFQKGDIAEGYSVSREKKESFPLTVTSAQKNPTAFYLCASSRRDSSFLSNQPQHFGDGTRLSIL.

In its sample, this clone was seen once. The chain carries TRBV24-1 and TRBJ2-5, with 11 bases fitting TRBD2. CDR3 size: 15 residues. Per the germline V gene, CDR1 is KGHDR and CDR2 is SFDVKD. Trimming removed 4 bases from V and 3 bases from J; junction bases left unmatched: 3. CDR3 residues: CATSDPTSGKETQYF. The DNA for the CDR3 is TGTGCCACCAGTGACCCGACTAGCGGGAAAGAGACCCAGTACTTC.

J is TRBJ2-5 and V is TRBV6-5; no definite D call. Trimming left V 6 bases short and J 5 bases short, with 19 bases between. Germline CDR1 and CDR2: MNHEY and SVGAGI. The CDR3 runs to 15 residues. The CDR3 DNA reads TGTGCCAGCAGACCCTTGGACGGATTTAGGGAGACCCAGTACTTC. Translating it yields CASRPLDGFRETQYF.

The V gene is TRBV6-1, the J gene TRBJ1-2; possibly TRBD1 for D (5 bases). The CDR3 runs 15 residues. Germline assignment: CDR1 MNHNS and CDR2 SASEGT. Trimming removed 3 bases at V and 4 bases at J, with 15 bases between. For the CDR3, the DNA is TGTGCCAGCAGTGAGGGGACTGCGTTGGGCTATGGCTACACCTTC. Its protein product is CASSEGTALGYGYTF.

CDR3 nucleotides: TGCGCCAGCACCACCCTCGGGACTTTTCAAGAGACCCAGTACTTC. Residues: CASTTLGTFQETQYF. The V call is TRBV5-1, the J call TRBJ2-5, with D possibly being TRBD2 (6 bases). Trimming removed 6 bases from V and 2 bases from J, with 17 bases in between. Germline CDR1 SGHRS, CDR2 YFSETQ. The CDR3 is made up of 15 amino acids.

This chain links TRBV19 with TRBJ1-2; no firm D call. The CDR3 length is 15 residues. The germline gives CDR1 LNHDA, CDR2 SQIVND (reference sequence). V lost 6 bases and J lost 3, with 17 bases in between. The CDR3 spells CASSRAVGIDYGYTF. The CDR3 DNA sequence: TGTGCCAGTAGCCGAGCGGTGGGGATAGACTATGGCTACACCTTC.